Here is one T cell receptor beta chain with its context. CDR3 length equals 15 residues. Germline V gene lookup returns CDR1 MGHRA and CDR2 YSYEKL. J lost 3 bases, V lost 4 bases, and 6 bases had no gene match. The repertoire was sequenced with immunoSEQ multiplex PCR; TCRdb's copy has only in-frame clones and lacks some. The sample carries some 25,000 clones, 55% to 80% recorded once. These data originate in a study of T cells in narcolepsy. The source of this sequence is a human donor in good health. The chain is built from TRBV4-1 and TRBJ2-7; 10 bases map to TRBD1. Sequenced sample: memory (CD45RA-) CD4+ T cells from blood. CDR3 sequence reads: CASSPGQGLFYEQYF. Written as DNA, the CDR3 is TGCGCCAGCAGCCCGGGACAGGGGCTTTTCTACGAGCAGTACTTC.